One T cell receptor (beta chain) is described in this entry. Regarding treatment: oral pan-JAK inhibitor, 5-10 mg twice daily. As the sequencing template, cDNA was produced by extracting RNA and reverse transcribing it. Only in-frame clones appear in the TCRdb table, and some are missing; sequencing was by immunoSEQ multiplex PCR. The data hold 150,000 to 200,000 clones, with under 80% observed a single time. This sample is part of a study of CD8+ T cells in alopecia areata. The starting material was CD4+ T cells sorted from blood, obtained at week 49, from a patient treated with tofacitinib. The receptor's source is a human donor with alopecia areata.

The CDR3 protein is CASSEYAWSYGYTF. The CDR3 region has the DNA TGTGCCAGCAGTGAATATGCGTGGAGCTATGGCTACACCTTC. The chain employs TRBV25-1 and TRBJ1-2; the D is unclear. The CDR3 is made up of 14 amino acids. The V end lost 0 bases, the J end lost 4 bases, and 9 bases lay between the germline ends. Per germline, CDR1 MGHDK and CDR2 SYGVNS.